The present entry profiles one TCR beta chain with its context. CDR1 SGHDN and CDR2 FVKESK come from the germline V gene. The CDR3 is 18 residues long. After removal of 4 bases from V and 0 bases from J, the junction contained 12 bases not matched to a gene. Methods used by the authors: The assay estimated nucleated cells by amplifying reference gene primers. The table came from immunoSEQ multiplex PCR; TCRdb's copy has only in-frame clones and leaves some out. V and J calls and clone size are as listed in that table; D and trimming were resolved from the DNA. The sample has more than 250,000 clones; about 89% are singletons. This specimen belongs to a study of blood T cell repertoires in COVID-19. For the study at large: PBMCs, B-cell-depleted T cells, or T cells were the source of the cDNA or gDNA that made up the material.

The study counted Cohort 3 donors as recovered given two negative PCRs, clearance, or symptom resolution. The chain links TRBV14 to TRBJ2-1, with 7 bases aligning to TRBD1. The source of this sequence is a woman aged 18 to 35 who had recovered from COVID-19. The sequenced sample consisted of PBMCs or T cells enriched from blood (not recorded which). The CDR3 DNA reads TGTGCCAGCAGCCGCAAAGGGGGCGGACGGAGCTCCTACAATGAGCAGTTCTTC. This encodes CASSRKGGGRSSYNEQFF.